The 7 T cell receptor beta chains presented below share a single source sample, sequenced in a study of cytomegalovirus exposure and HLA in healthy donors. Primers: 60 Vbeta forward and 13 Jbeta reverse. Only in-frame clones appear in the TCRdb table, and some are missing; sequencing was by immunoSEQ multiplex PCR. Among 150,000 to 200,000 clones listed, roughly 74% were seen once. Sample: PBMCs. The receptors were sampled from a woman aged 30 to 39 in good health and CMV-seropositive.

The chain links TRBV2 to TRBJ1-3; D gene unclear. CDR1 and CDR2 from the germline V gene are SNHLY and FYNNEI. Trimming stripped 6 bases from V and 1 base from J, with 13 bases between. The CDR3 loop spans 15 amino acids. CDR3 in amino acids: CASRKTESSGNTIYF. CDR3 sequence (DNA): TGTGCCAGCAGAAAAACAGAATCATCTGGAAACACCATATATTTT.

In nucleotides, the CDR3 is TGTGCCAGCAGCCAAGTACAGGGAAAATCTGCCGAGCAGTACTTC. Amino acid sequence: CASSQVQGKSAEQYF. This chain joins TRBV4-2 and TRBJ2-7, with D possibly matching TRBD1 (6 bases). V was clipped by 1 base and J by 6 bases, with 16 bases between them. Per germline, CDR1 LGHNA and CDR2 YNFKEQ. This CDR3 is 15 amino acids long.

The chain has TRBV5-1 and TRBJ2-2, with TRBD1 matching over 7 bases. This CDR3 contains 16 residues. Germline V gives CDR1 SGHRS, CDR2 YFSETQ. V shed 3 bases and J 1 base; nucleotides not matched to a gene: 6. The CDR3 sequence is CASSSLGQLNTGELFF. The CDR3 bases are TGCGCCAGCAGCTCCTTGGGACAGCTGAACACCGGGGAGCTGTTTTTT.

This sequence joins TRBV2 and TRBJ1-5; 8 nucleotides align to TRBD1. Unmatched junction bases numbered 4, after V lost 11 bases and J lost 4 bases. In germline, CDR1 is SNHLY, CDR2 FYNNEI. This CDR3 is 12 amino acids long. CDR3 sequence: CAGRQGNQPQHF. CDR3 nucleotides: TGTGCCGGTAGACAGGGGAATCAGCCCCAGCATTTT.

The genes are TRBV2 and TRBJ2-6; D gene uncertain. Per germline, CDR1 SNHLY and CDR2 FYNNEI. The V and J ends lost 6 bases and 2 bases respectively, with 8 bases between them. The CDR3 consists of 14 residues. CDR3 DNA sequence: TGTGCCAGCAGCCCGACACCTGGGGCCAACGTCCTGACTTTC. This translates into CASSPTPGANVLTF.

In this sample, this clone turned up a few times. This chain connects TRBV4-3 to TRBJ2-7; 7 bases are a match to TRBD2. The ends lost 1 base at V and 2 bases at J; junction bases unmatched: 5. CDR1 and CDR2 from the germline V gene are LGHNA and YSLEER. This CDR3 is 15 amino acids long. CDR3: CASSQAMAGAYEQYF. The CDR3 DNA follows: TGCGCCAGCAGCCAAGCCATGGCGGGAGCCTACGAGCAGTACTTC.

DNA of the CDR3: TGTGCCAGCAGTTTTCTAGCGGGAACAGATACGCAGTATTTT. Encoded protein: CASSFLAGTDTQYF. This chain uses TRBV27 with TRBJ2-3, with 9 bases that match TRBD2. Germline CDR1 is MNHEY and CDR2 is SMNVEV (reference sequence). This CDR3 spans 14 amino acids. V lost 3 bases and J lost 3; bases outside the gene matches: 1.